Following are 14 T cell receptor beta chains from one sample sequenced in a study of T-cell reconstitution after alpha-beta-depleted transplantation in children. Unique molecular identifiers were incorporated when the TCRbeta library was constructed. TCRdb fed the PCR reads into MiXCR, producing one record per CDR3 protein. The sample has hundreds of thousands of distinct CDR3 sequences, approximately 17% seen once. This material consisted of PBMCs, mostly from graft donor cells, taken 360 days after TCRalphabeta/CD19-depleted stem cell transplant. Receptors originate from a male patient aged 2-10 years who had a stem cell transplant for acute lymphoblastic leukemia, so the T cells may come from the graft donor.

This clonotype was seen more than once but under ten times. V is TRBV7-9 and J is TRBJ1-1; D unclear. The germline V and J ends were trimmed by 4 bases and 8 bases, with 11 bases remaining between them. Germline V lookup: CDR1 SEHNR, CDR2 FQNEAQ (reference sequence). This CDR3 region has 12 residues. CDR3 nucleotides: TGTGCCAGCAGCTACATGGACCGCGAAGCTTTCTTT. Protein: CASSYMDREAFF.

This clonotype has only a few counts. The CDR3 reads CASSLYARGFAGELFF. DNA for the CDR3: TGTGCCAGCAGTTTATACGCCAGGGGATTCGCCGGGGAGCTGTTTTTT. The V and J genes are TRBV12-3 or TRBV12-4 and TRBJ2-2; a weak D match, TRBD1 (6 bases). V was trimmed by 2 bases and J by 6 bases, leaving 16 bases between them. This CDR3 contains 16 residues.

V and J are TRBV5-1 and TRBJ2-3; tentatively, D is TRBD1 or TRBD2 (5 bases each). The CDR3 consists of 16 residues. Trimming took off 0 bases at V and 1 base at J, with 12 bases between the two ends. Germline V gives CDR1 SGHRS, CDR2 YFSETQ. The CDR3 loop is CASSLEVGTGTDTQYF. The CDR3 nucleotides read TGCGCCAGCAGCTTGGAAGTAGGGACCGGCACAGATACGCAGTATTTT.

In nucleotides, the CDR3 is TGTGCCAGCAGTGGGGTAGCGGGGGGGCCGGAGACCCAGTACTTC. It encodes CASSGVAGGPETQYF. The genes are TRBV6-1 and TRBJ2-5, with 11 bases that match TRBD2. Per the germline V gene, CDR1 is MNHNS and CDR2 is SASEGT. The CDR3 is made up of 15 amino acids. Trimming removed 4 bases from V and 5 bases from J; junction bases left unmatched: 6.

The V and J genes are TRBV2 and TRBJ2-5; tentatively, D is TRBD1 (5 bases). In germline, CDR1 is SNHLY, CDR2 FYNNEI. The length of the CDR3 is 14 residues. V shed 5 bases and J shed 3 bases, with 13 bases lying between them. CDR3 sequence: CASSRQTEKETQYF. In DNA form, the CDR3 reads TGTGCCAGCAGTAGACAGACAGAGAAAGAGACCCAGTACTTC.

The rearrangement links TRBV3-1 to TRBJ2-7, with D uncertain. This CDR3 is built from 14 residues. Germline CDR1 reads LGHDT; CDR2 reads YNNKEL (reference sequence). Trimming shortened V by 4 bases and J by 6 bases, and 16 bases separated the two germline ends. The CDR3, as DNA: TGTGCCAGCAGCCGGGGAAAGTCGGTGGTCGAGCAGTACTTC. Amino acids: CASSRGKSVVEQYF.

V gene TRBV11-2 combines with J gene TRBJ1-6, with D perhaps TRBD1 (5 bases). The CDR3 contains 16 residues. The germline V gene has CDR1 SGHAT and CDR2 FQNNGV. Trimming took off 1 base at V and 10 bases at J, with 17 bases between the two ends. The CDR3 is CASSLVLPRAGSPLHF. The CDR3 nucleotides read TGTGCCAGCAGCTTAGTTCTCCCCAGGGCCGGGTCACCCCTCCACTTT.

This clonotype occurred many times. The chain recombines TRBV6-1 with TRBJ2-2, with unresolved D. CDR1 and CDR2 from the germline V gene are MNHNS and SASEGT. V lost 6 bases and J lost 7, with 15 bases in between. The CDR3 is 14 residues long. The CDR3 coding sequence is TGTGCCAGCAGCACCAAGGGCGCCAACGGGGAGCTGTTTTTT. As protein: CASSTKGANGELFF.

CDR3: CASSEDRYNEQFF. The CDR3 bases are TGTGCCAGCAGCGAAGACAGGTACAATGAGCAGTTCTTC. The J gene is TRBJ2-1, the V gene TRBV9; D is possibly TRBD1 (6 bases). V lost 3 bases, J lost 4 bases, and 8 bases lay in between. Germline V gene data show CDR1 as SGDLS and CDR2 as YYNGEE. This CDR3 has 13 residues.

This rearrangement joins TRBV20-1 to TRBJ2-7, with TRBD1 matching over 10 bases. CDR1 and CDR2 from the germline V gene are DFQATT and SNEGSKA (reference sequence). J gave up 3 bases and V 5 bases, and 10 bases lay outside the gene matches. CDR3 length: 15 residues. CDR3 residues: CSAHSFRDRGYEQYF. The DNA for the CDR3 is TGCAGTGCTCACTCTTTCCGGGACAGGGGCTACGAGCAGTACTTC.

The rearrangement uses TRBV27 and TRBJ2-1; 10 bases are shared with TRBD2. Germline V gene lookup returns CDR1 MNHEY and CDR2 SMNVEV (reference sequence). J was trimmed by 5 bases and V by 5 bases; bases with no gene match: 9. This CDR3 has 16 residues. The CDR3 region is CASSHGSLAGDNEQFF. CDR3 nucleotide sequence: TGTGCCAGCAGTCATGGGAGTCTAGCGGGGGACAATGAGCAGTTCTTC.

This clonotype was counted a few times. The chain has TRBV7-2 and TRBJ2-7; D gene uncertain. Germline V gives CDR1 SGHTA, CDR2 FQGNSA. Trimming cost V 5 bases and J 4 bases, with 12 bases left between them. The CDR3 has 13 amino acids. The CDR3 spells CASSPGRSYEQYF. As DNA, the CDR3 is TGTGCCAGCAGCCCCGGCAGGAGTTACGAGCAGTACTTC. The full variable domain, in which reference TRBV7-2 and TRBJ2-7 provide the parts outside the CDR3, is GAGVSQSPSNKVTEKGKDVELRCDPISGHTALYWYRQSLGQGLEFLIYFQGNSAPDKSGLPSDRFSAERTGGSVSTLTIQRTQQEDSAVYLCASSPGRSYEQYFGPGTRLTVT.

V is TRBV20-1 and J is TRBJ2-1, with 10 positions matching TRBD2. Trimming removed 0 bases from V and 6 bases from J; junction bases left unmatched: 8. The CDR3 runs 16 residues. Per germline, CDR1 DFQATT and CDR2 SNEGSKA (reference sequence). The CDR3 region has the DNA TGCAGTGCTAGAGATCAGTGGCTAGCGGGAGCCAATGAGCAGTTCTTC. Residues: CSARDQWLAGANEQFF.

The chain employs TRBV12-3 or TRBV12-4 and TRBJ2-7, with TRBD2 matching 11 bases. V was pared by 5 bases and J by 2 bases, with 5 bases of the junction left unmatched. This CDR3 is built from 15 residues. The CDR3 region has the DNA TGTGCCAGCAGTCTCGGACTAGCGGGTCCCTACGAGCAGTACTTC. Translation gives CASSLGLAGPYEQYF.